Listed below are T cell receptor beta chains from one sample, sequenced in a study of blood T cell repertoires in COVID-19. Sequenced by immunoSEQ multiplex PCR; TCRdb stores in-frame clones only, minus some. The profile shows more than 55,000 clones, over 75% of them singletons. Sequencing was carried out using peripheral blood. Source of these receptors: a man at least 80 years old with acute or convalescent COVID-19. Each CDR3 is given with its conserved first and last residue. D genes are given only for firm matches. A clone size is listed for some rows: how often the clone was seen (once, few, many), or a class if it is expanded.

clone_size	v_call	j_call	d_call	cdr3_aa	cdr3_nt
few	TRBV5-6	TRBJ1-2	TRBD1	CASSLAWMVTGAYGYTF	TGTGCCAGCAGCTTGGCCTGGATGGTAACAGGGGCCTATGGCTACACCTTC
-	TRBV28	TRBJ2-7	TRBD1	CASSSTGGSYEQYF	TGTGCCAGCAGTTCCACAGGGGGCTCCTACGAGCAGTACTTC
-	TRBV3-1/TRBV3-2	TRBJ1-6	-	CASSPSRDKDYNSPLHF	TGTGCCAGCAGCCCGTCCCGGGACAAGGACTATAATTCACCCCTCCACTTT
-	TRBV7-6	TRBJ2-2	TRBD1	CASSLVGGRTGELFF	TGTGCCAGCAGCTTAGTAGGGGGCCGCACCGGGGAGCTGTTTTTT
-	TRBV28	TRBJ1-1	TRBD1	CASGQGRGTEAFF	TGTGCCAGCGGACAGGGAAGGGGCACTGAAGCTTTCTTT
-	TRBV5-6	TRBJ1-1	-	CASSLAGRGEAFF	TGTGCCAGCAGCTTGGCCGGGAGGGGTGAAGCTTTCTTT
-	TRBV3-1/TRBV3-2	TRBJ2-5	-	CASSPTSTQETQYF	TGTGCCAGCAGCCCTACTAGCACTCAAGAGACCCAGTACTTC
-	TRBV30	TRBJ2-5	TRBD1	CAWSTGQGAETQYF	TGTGCCTGGAGTACCGGACAGGGGGCGGAGACCCAGTACTTC
-	TRBV19	TRBJ2-2	TRBD1	CASRAGQGNTGELFF	TGTGCCAGTAGGGCGGGACAGGGGAACACCGGGGAGCTGTTTTTT
-	TRBV4-1	TRBJ2-5	-	CASSQVGGVETQYF	TGCGCCAGCAGCCAAGTAGGGGGGGTAGAGACCCAGTACTTC
-	TRBV7-8	TRBJ2-2	TRBD2	CASSHGGNGELFF	TGTGCCAGCTCCCACGGGGGGAACGGGGAGCTGTTTTTT
once	TRBV27	TRBJ1-4	TRBD1	CASSPRTGTNEKLFF	TGTGCCAGCAGTCCCCGGACAGGGACTAATGAAAAACTGTTTTTT